The 12 T cell receptor beta chains presented below share a single source sample, sequenced in a study of spatial heterogeneity in lung cancer. Findings and caveats of the study: It was found that expanded intratumoral alpha and beta TCR counts tracked tumor mutation counts.

What these receptors recognize is not known. TCRdb re-called the 5' RACE reads through MiXCR, storing one row per CDR3 protein. Of under 20,000 distinct CDR3 sequences listed, 6% to 7.5% are singletons. Time point specified: sample taken at primary tumor resection. Specimen: lung tumor tissue, collected at surgery. Source of these receptors: a female donor with early-stage non-small cell lung cancer.

This clonotype occurred a few times. This chain links TRBV13 with TRBJ1-2, with no clear D. CDR1 and CDR2 (germline): PRHDT, FYEKMQ (reference sequence). The CDR3 has 17 residues. Trimming left V 2 bases short and J 3 bases short, with 19 bases between. This chain's CDR3 is CASSLYRPVGIYYGYTF. The CDR3 DNA is TGTGCCAGCAGCTTATATCGGCCAGTGGGCATTTACTATGGCTACACCTTC.

This clonotype is termed medium-sized (0.01 to 0.1%). V is TRBV4-3 and J is TRBJ1-1; TRBD1 matches 9 bases. The V gene end was trimmed by 1 base and the J gene end by 1 base; junction bases not matched to a gene: 1. Per germline, CDR1 LGHNA and CDR2 YSLEER. CDR3 length: 15 amino acids. CDR3 in DNA: TGCGCCAGCAGCCAAGTGGGACAGGGGAACACTGAAGCTTTCTTT. This gives the protein CASSQVGQGNTEAFF.

This clonotype turned up a few times. Compared with germline, one end of the junction differs, possibly owing to a read error. The chain links TRBV3-1 to TRBJ2-7, with D hard to call. Germline V gene lookup returns CDR1 LGHDT and CDR2 YNNKEL (reference sequence). The CDR3 is 14 amino acids. CDR3 coding DNA: TGTGCCAGCAGCCAAGAGGGGAACTTCGGACGAAAATTCTTC. Translating it yields CASSQEGNFGRKFF.

The V and J genes are TRBV29-1 and TRBJ2-3; the D gene could be TRBD1 or TRBD2 (5 bases each). Germline V gene data show CDR1 as SQVTM and CDR2 as ANQGSEA. V lost 4 bases and J 2 bases, leaving 10 bases between the germline ends. This CDR3 comprises 13 residues. The CDR3 loop is CSVGGTHTDTQYF. CDR3 sequence (DNA): TGCAGCGTTGGGGGGACGCACACAGATACGCAGTATTTT.

There are a few counts of this clonotype. V and J are TRBV7-2 and TRBJ2-3, with a possible D match to TRBD2 (7 bases). Per the germline V gene, CDR1 is SGHTA and CDR2 is FQGNSA. The CDR3 length is 15 residues. V was trimmed by 1 base and J by 5 bases, leaving 13 bases between them. The CDR3 bases are TGTGCCAGCAGCTTAGTGGCGGGGGCGAAAGATACGCAGTATTTT. Protein: CASSLVAGAKDTQYF.

This clonotype showed up many times. The chain links TRBV7-9 to TRBJ2-7, with D unclear. V was trimmed by 5 bases and J by 4 bases, leaving 6 bases between them. The CDR3 is 11 amino acids. CDR1 and CDR2 (germline): SEHNR, FQNEAQ (reference sequence). DNA of the CDR3: TGTGCCAGCAGCCCCGGGTACGAGCAGTACTTC. Amino acid sequence: CASSPGYEQYF.

In this sample, this clonotype turned up many times. The V call is TRBV11-2, the J call TRBJ2-7, with D possibly matching TRBD1 (6 bases). Trimming removed 1 base from V and 2 bases from J, with 12 bases in between. This CDR3 is built from 15 residues. In germline, CDR1 is SGHAT, CDR2 FQNNGV. CDR3 DNA sequence: TGTGCCAGCAGCTTAGGCCTGACAGGAGCCTACGAGCAGTACTTC. Amino acids: CASSLGLTGAYEQYF.

V usage is TRBV6-1 and J usage is TRBJ1-5; 7 bases are a match to TRBD1. Germline CDR1 and CDR2: MNHNS and SASEGT. The trim removed 4 bases at V and 1 base at J, leaving 7 bases unmatched. The CDR3 runs to 16 residues. CDR3 sequence: CASSAGTEKSNQPQHF. The CDR3, as DNA: TGTGCCAGCAGTGCCGGGACAGAAAAAAGCAATCAGCCCCAGCATTTT.

The gene calls are TRBV19 and TRBJ1-5; possible D gene TRBD1, 5 bases. There are 16 residues in the CDR3. The ends were cut back, 4 bases at V and 7 bases at J, with 20 bases in the middle. Looked up from germline, CDR1 is LNHDA and CDR2 is SQIVND (reference sequence). In DNA, the CDR3 is TGTGCCAGTAGTACCTCCTCCCCAGGGCCCTCCCAGCCCCAGCATTTT. Translating it yields CASSTSSPGPSQPQHF.

At least ten counts were recorded for this clonotype. The rearrangement joins TRBV20-1 to TRBJ2-3; a weak D match, TRBD2 (6 bases). The CDR3 has 12 residues. CDR1 and CDR2 (germline): DFQATT, SNEGSKA (reference sequence). Trimming stripped 5 bases from V and 6 bases from J, with 12 bases between. The CDR3 DNA follows: TGCAGTGCTCTCCGGGCGGGGGATACGCAGTATTTT. Its translation: CSALRAGDTQYF.

In its sample, this clonotype was seen many times. DNA for the CDR3: TGTGCCAGCACCTGGGACAGGGTTGTTGGCTACACCTTC. It yields the protein CASTWDRVVGYTF. The chain uses TRBV6-6 and TRBJ1-2; 9 bases map to TRBD1. J lost 7 bases, V lost 7 bases, and 7 bases had no gene match. The germline V gene has CDR1 MNHNY and CDR2 SVGAGI (reference sequence). This CDR3 is built from 13 residues.

CDR3 DNA: TGTGCCAGCAGCCCCCGACAGAACTATGGCTACACCTTC. The encoded protein is CASSPRQNYGYTF. The genes are TRBV7-6 and TRBJ1-2; possible D gene TRBD1, 5 bases. Per the germline V gene, CDR1 is SGHVS and CDR2 is FNYEAQ. The CDR3 extends over 13 amino acids. Trimming removed 5 bases from V and 2 bases from J, with 9 bases in between.